Listed here are 31 T cell receptor beta chains from one sample, sequenced in a study of beta chain features in type 1 diabetes. The sequenced template was cDNA made from the entire isolated RNA. Method: immunoSEQ multiplex PCR; TCRdb's copy keeps in-frame clones and lacks some. The data contain around 430,000 clones, approximately 31% of them singletons. Material for sequencing was naive CD4+ T cells from blood. Receptors were obtained from a young man in good health.

This clone was counted only a few times. J is TRBJ1-2 and V is TRBV29-1; D is uncertain. V dropped 4 bases and J dropped 1 base, with 10 bases sitting between them. The germline CDR1 and CDR2 sequences are SQVTM and ANQGSEA. The length of the CDR3 is 13 residues. The DNA of the CDR3 is TGCAGCGTTGTCACCGGGGTTAACTATGGCTACACCTTC. This sequence encodes CSVVTGVNYGYTF.

Only a few counts were recorded for this clone. The V call is TRBV9, the J call TRBJ2-1; a weak D match, TRBD2 (6 bases). This CDR3 has 17 residues. The germline CDR1 and CDR2 sequences are SGDLS and YYNGEE. Trimming pared 0 bases from V and 1 base from J, leaving 14 bases between. In nucleotides, the CDR3 is TGTGCCAGCAGCGTAGACTTAGCGGTACAATCCTACAATGAGCAGTTCTTC. Translating it yields CASSVDLAVQSYNEQFF.

The table lists this clone with a few counts. The chain couples TRBV7-9 to TRBJ2-7, with 8 bases fitting TRBD2. V lost 1 base, J lost 5 bases, and 4 bases stayed unmatched. Germline CDR1 reads SEHNR; CDR2 reads FQNEAQ (reference sequence). This CDR3 comprises 14 residues. In DNA, the CDR3 is TGTGCCAGCAGCTTAGATAGCGGGGTAAACGAGCAGTACTTC. Protein sequence: CASSLDSGVNEQYF.

The chain uses TRBV29-1 and TRBJ2-5; TRBD1 is a possible D gene (6 bases). This CDR3 has 13 residues. Germline CDR1 and CDR2: SQVTM and ANQGSEA. Trimming left V 4 bases short and J 5 bases short, with 14 bases between. CDR3 sequence reads: CSVGRGLWETQYF. CDR3 sequence (DNA): TGCAGCGTTGGCAGGGGATTGTGGGAGACCCAGTACTTC.

This clone showed up just a few times. The V and J genes are TRBV7-3 and TRBJ2-1; TRBD2 aligns across 7 bases. CDR1 and CDR2 from the germline V gene are SGHTA and FQGTGA. The CDR3 length is 15 residues. V shed 4 bases, J shed 5 bases, and the junction held 8 bases outside the gene matches. Here the CDR3 reads CASSSRGRFNNEQFF. In nucleotides, the CDR3 is TGTGCCAGCAGCTCACGCGGGAGATTTAACAATGAGCAGTTCTTC.

The rearrangement links TRBV12-5 to TRBJ2-7; D gene uncertain. The CDR3 spans 17 residues. Germline-derived CDR1 and CDR2 are LGHNT and FRNRAP. V was clipped by 0 bases and J by 3 bases, with 18 bases between them. CDR3 residues: CASGLVVGGPTGYEQYF. CDR3 nucleotide sequence: TGTGCTAGTGGTTTGGTAGTTGGTGGGCCGACCGGCTACGAGCAGTACTTC.

This clone has a handful of counts. This chain connects TRBV29-1 to TRBJ2-5, with D hard to call. Trimming removed 1 base from V and 1 base from J, with 7 bases in between. The CDR3 runs to 13 residues. Germline assignment: CDR1 SQVTM and CDR2 ANQGSEA. CDR3 amino acids: CSVEGAVQETQYF. The CDR3 DNA follows: TGCAGCGTTGAAGGGGCAGTCCAAGAGACCCAGTACTTC.

The V call is TRBV27, the J call TRBJ2-1, with D uncertain. CDR1 is MNHEY, CDR2 SMNVEV, per germline (reference sequence). CDR3 length: 15 residues. The V and J ends lost 1 base and 6 bases respectively, with 13 bases between them. The CDR3 is CASSLYSLLSNEQFF. In nucleotides, the CDR3 is TGTGCCAGCAGTTTATATTCCCTCCTGAGCAATGAGCAGTTCTTC.

This rearrangement joins TRBV4-2 to TRBJ2-7, with 11 bases lining up with TRBD1. V shed 4 bases and J 5 bases; nucleotides not matched to a gene: 1. Germline CDR1 is LGHNA and CDR2 is YNFKEQ. CDR3 length: 13 residues. CDR3 sequence reads: CASSLDRGHEQYF. In DNA, the CDR3 is TGTGCCAGCAGCCTGGACAGGGGGCACGAGCAGTACTTC.

J is TRBJ2-1 and V is TRBV25-1; TRBD2 aligns across 13 bases. Trimming took 4 bases from V and 4 from J; bases not matched to a gene: 4. Germline CDR1 reads MGHDK; CDR2 reads SYGVNS. The CDR3 runs to 16 residues. The CDR3 loop reads CASSGTSGGPYNEQFF. Written as DNA, the CDR3 is TGTGCCAGCAGTGGGACTAGCGGGGGACCTTACAATGAGCAGTTCTTC.

This clone showed up just a few times. The chain has TRBV2 and TRBJ2-5; D unclear. The V gene's germline CDR1 is SNHLY and CDR2 FYNNEI. This CDR3 is built from 12 residues. Trimming took off 3 bases at V and 4 bases at J, with 6 bases between the two ends. CDR3 sequence reads: CASSDLGETQYF. DNA for the CDR3: TGTGCCAGCAGTGACTTAGGAGAGACCCAGTACTTC. Full variable domain (remainder filled in from reference TRBV2 and TRBJ2-5): EPEVTQTPSHQVTQMGQEVILRCVPISNHLYFYWYRQILGQKVEFLVSFYNNEISEKSEIFDDQFSVERPDGSNFTLKIRSTKLEDSAMYFCASSDLGETQYFGPGTRLLVL.

The rearrangement links TRBV30 to TRBJ2-3; a weak D match, TRBD1 (5 bases). This CDR3 contains 15 residues. V shed 1 base and J shed 2 bases, with 13 bases lying between them. Germline V gene data show CDR1 as GTSNPN and CDR2 as SVGIG (reference sequence). The CDR3 coding sequence is TGTGCCTGGAGTGAAGGGGCCCCTCTCACAGATACGCAGTATTTT. It translates to CAWSEGAPLTDTQYF.

The chain joins TRBV4-3 to TRBJ2-7, with 7 bases lining up with TRBD2. Germline CDR1 reads LGHNA; CDR2 reads YSLEER. The CDR3 extends over 16 amino acids. With 3 bases clipped from V and 6 bases from J, the junction kept 14 bases outside the gene matches. As DNA, the CDR3 is TGCGCCAGCAGCCATTCAAGGCAACCTATAGCGGGCGAGCAGTACTTC. It is translated as CASSHSRQPIAGEQYF.

This chain joins TRBV15 and TRBJ2-3; 8 positions agree with TRBD2. CDR1 is LNHNV and CDR2 is YYDKDF in the germline V gene (reference sequence). The CDR3 consists of 16 residues. The V segment lost 6 bases and the J segment 4 bases; nucleotides outside the gene matches: 12. The CDR3 spells CATREGGLESADTQYF. The CDR3, as DNA: TGTGCCACCAGAGAGGGGGGACTAGAGAGCGCAGATACGCAGTATTTT.

The genes are TRBV10-3 and TRBJ1-1; D is undetermined. CDR3 size: 15 residues. Germline V gene lookup returns CDR1 ENHRY and CDR2 SYGVKD. V lost 6 bases and J 0 bases, leaving 14 bases between the germline ends. CDR3 coding DNA: TGTGCCATCAGACCTGAGATGTTCATGAACACTGAAGCTTTCTTT. This encodes CAIRPEMFMNTEAFF.

On this clone itself: At the DNA level, this CDR3 is encoded by other sequences in the same sample as well. This sequence joins TRBV20-1 and TRBJ2-1; no definite D call. The CDR3 spans 11 residues. The germline gives CDR1 DFQATT, CDR2 SNEGSKA (reference sequence). V was pared by 1 base and J by 9 bases, with 7 bases between. This CDR3 reads CSARGPGEQFF. CDR3 nucleotide sequence: TGCAGTGCTAGAGGGCCGGGTGAGCAGTTCTTC.

This chain uses TRBV5-4 with TRBJ2-2, with TRBD2 as a possible D gene (6 bases). The germline V and J ends were trimmed by 2 bases and 4 bases, with 12 bases remaining between them. Germline values: CDR1 SGHNT, CDR2 YYREEE (reference sequence). The CDR3 is 15 residues long. The CDR3 region has the DNA TGTGCCAGCAGCTTCTCTGGAGCGGGCACCGGGGAGCTGTTTTTT. It codes for CASSFSGAGTGELFF.

The genes are TRBV7-6 and TRBJ2-7, with D perhaps TRBD1 (6 bases). The CDR3 sequence is 13 residues long. V was pared by 1 base and J by 5 bases, with 9 bases between. CDR1 is SGHVS, CDR2 FNYEAQ, per germline. CDR3 nucleotide sequence: TGTGCCAGCAGCTTAGAGGGGGTCAACGAGCAGTACTTC. Its protein product is CASSLEGVNEQYF.

In this sample, this clone turned up a few times. The chain has TRBV28 and TRBJ2-5; 7 nucleotides align to TRBD1. In germline, CDR1 is MDHEN, CDR2 SYDVKM. The CDR3 sequence is 13 residues long. V shed 5 bases, J shed 13 bases, and the junction held 13 bases outside the gene matches. The CDR3 sequence: CASSPVWRQGVYF. DNA for the CDR3: TGTGCCAGCAGTCCTGTATGGAGACAGGGTGTGTACTTC.

This clone was seen only a few times. The J gene is TRBJ2-5, the V gene TRBV29-1; D could derive from TRBD1 or TRBD2 (5 bases each). This CDR3 region has 14 residues. Trimming removed 4 bases at V and 5 bases at J, with 17 bases between. The V gene's germline CDR1 is SQVTM and CDR2 ANQGSEA. CDR3 sequence reads: CSVVVRRDPETQYF. CDR3 in DNA: TGCAGCGTTGTGGTTCGTCGGGACCCGGAGACCCAGTACTTC.

V and J are TRBV30 and TRBJ2-2; D is tentatively TRBD1 or TRBD2 (7 bases each). V was clipped by 3 bases and J by 9 bases, with 32 bases between them. Looked up from germline, CDR1 is GTSNPN and CDR2 is SVGIG (reference sequence). This CDR3 is 19 amino acids long. This CDR3 is CAWREPRAGGLAGFRELFF. The CDR3 DNA sequence: TGTGCCTGGAGGGAGCCCCGGGCAGGGGGATTAGCGGGTTTCCGGGAGCTGTTTTTT.

V and J are TRBV7-8 and TRBJ2-5, with D perhaps TRBD2 (6 bases). The CDR3 length is 14 residues. The V and J ends lost 2 bases and 7 bases respectively, with 14 bases between them. Germline V CDR1 and CDR2: SGHVS, FQNEAQ. CDR3 coding DNA: TGTGCCAGCAGCTTAAGGGACTTTTTTGGGACCCAGTACTTC. The encoded protein is CASSLRDFFGTQYF.

The V and J genes are TRBV18 and TRBJ2-7; D ambiguous. CDR1 and CDR2 (germline): KGHSH, LQKENI. This CDR3 contains 14 residues. V lost 3 bases and J lost 5, with 14 bases in between. The CDR3 region is CASSPGSDFHEQYF. Written as DNA, the CDR3 is TGTGCCAGCTCACCCGGTTCAGACTTTCACGAGCAGTACTTC.

The rearrangement uses TRBV25-1 and TRBJ1-4, with unresolved D. Germline V gene sequence: CDR1 MGHDK, CDR2 SYGVNS. The CDR3 is 12 residues long. V lost 0 bases and J lost 8, with 4 bases in between. The CDR3 spells CASSEYGEKLFF. The CDR3, as DNA: TGTGCCAGCAGTGAATATGGGGAAAAACTGTTTTTT.

The chain is built from TRBV30 and TRBJ1-2, with 12 bases that match TRBD1. Germline CDR1 is GTSNPN and CDR2 is SVGIG (reference sequence). The CDR3 is 13 amino acids. CDR3 in DNA: TGTGCTGTTAACCGGGACAGGGGGCACGGCTACACCTTC. Its translation is CAVNRDRGHGYTF.

This clone was picked up a small number of times. The sample holds other DNA sequences that translate to the same CDR3. The V and J genes are TRBV6-5 and TRBJ2-5, with no clear D. The CDR3 sequence is 13 residues long. CDR1 MNHEY and CDR2 SVGAGI come from the germline V gene. V lost 2 bases and J 1 base, leaving 5 bases between the germline ends. The CDR3 sequence: CASSYRAQETQYF. For the CDR3, the DNA is TGTGCCAGCAGTTACCGGGCCCAAGAGACCCAGTACTTC.

This chain joins TRBV11-2 and TRBJ2-1, with 9 bases fitting TRBD2. Germline values: CDR1 SGHAT, CDR2 FQNNGV. The CDR3 is made up of 17 amino acids. Trimming at V came to 1 base and at J to 4 bases, leaving 8 bases not matched to a gene. The CDR3 loop reads CASSLAVTSGNYNEQFF. Here the CDR3 DNA reads TGTGCCAGCAGCTTAGCAGTGACTAGCGGCAATTACAATGAGCAGTTCTTC.

The gene calls are TRBV9 and TRBJ2-1; D gene unclear. Germline V lookup: CDR1 SGDLS, CDR2 YYNGEE. V was clipped by 1 base and J by 8 bases, with 13 bases between them. This CDR3 is built from 14 residues. CDR3 region: CASSVNPRSDEQFF. For the CDR3, the DNA is TGTGCCAGCAGCGTAAACCCGCGTTCAGATGAGCAGTTCTTC.

As regards this clone: Other nucleotide sequences from this sample produce the same CDR3. The V call is TRBV9, the J call TRBJ1-1; D unresolved. CDR3 length: 14 residues. CDR1 SGDLS and CDR2 YYNGEE come from the germline V gene. V was trimmed by 2 bases and J by 0 bases, leaving 8 bases between them. CDR3 bases: TGTGCCAGCAGCGTGGGCAGCGTGAACACTGAAGCTTTCTTT. This codes for CASSVGSVNTEAFF.

The gene calls are TRBV5-1 and TRBJ2-5; 10 bases line up with TRBD2. V lost 5 bases and J lost 1; bases outside the gene matches: 5. This CDR3 is 15 amino acids long. Germline V gives CDR1 SGHRS, CDR2 YFSETQ. CDR3 in DNA: TGCGCCAGCAGAAGGGGACTAGCGTTCCAAGAGACCCAGTACTTC. Encoded protein: CASRRGLAFQETQYF.

V is TRBV7-2 and J is TRBJ2-4; 8 bases are a match to TRBD2. CDR1 is SGHTA, CDR2 FQGNSA, per germline. The trim removed 1 base at V and 6 bases at J, leaving 8 bases unmatched. The CDR3 runs 16 residues. The CDR3 DNA reads TGTGCCAGCAGCTTAGAGGTCCGGGAGGGGAGAAACATTCAGTACTTC. Its translation: CASSLEVREGRNIQYF.